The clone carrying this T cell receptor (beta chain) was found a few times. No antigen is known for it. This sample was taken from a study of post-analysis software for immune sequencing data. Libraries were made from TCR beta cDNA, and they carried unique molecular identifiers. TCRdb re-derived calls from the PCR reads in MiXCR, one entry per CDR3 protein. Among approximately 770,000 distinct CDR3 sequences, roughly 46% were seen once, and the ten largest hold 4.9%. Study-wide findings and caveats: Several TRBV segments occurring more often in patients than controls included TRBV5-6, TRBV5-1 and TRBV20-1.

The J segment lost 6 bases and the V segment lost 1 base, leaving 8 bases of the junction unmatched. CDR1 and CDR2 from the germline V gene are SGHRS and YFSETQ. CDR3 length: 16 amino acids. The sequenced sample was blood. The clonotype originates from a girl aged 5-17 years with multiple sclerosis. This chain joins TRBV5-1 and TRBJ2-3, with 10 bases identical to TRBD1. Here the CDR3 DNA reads TGCGCCAGCAGCTTGAGGCCCGGGACAGGGGCCGATACGCAGTATTTT. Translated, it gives CASSLRPGTGADTQYF.